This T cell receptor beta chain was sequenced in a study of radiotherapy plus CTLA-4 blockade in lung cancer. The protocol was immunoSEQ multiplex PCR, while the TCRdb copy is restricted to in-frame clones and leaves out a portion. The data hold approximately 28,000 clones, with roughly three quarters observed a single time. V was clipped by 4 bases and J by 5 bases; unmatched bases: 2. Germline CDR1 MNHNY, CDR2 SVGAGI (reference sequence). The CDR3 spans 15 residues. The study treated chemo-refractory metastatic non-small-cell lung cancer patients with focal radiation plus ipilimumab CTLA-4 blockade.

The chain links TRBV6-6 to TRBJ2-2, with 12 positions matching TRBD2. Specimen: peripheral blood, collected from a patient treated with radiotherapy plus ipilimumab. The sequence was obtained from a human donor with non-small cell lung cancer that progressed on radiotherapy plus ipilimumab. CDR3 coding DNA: TGTGCCAGCAGTTTAACTAGCGGGGGGACCGGGGAGCTGTTTTTT. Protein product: CASSLTSGGTGELFF.